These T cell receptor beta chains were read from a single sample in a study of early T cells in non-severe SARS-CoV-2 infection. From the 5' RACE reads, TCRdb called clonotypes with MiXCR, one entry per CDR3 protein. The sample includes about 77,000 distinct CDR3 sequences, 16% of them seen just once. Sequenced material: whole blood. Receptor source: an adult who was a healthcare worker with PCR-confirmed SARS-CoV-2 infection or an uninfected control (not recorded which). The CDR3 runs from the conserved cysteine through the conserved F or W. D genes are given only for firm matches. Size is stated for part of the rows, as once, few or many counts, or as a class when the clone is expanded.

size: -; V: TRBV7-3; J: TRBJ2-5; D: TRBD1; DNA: TGTGCCAGCAGCGCAACGTACAGGGGGCGTAGGACCCAGTACTTC; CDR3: CASSATYRGRRTQYF
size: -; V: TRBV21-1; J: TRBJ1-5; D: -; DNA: TGTGCCAGCAGATGGTTAGGCAGGGGTCGTCATAGCAATCAGCCCCAGCATTTT; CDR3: CASRWLGRGRHSNQPQHF
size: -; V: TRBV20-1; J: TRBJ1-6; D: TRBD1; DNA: TGCAGTGCTAGAGGGACAGGGAATAATTCACCCCTCCACTTT; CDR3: CSARGTGNNSPLHF
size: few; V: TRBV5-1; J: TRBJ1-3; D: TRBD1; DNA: TGCGCCAGCAGCGAACAGGGGACGGCTGGAAACACCATATATTTT; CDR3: CASSEQGTAGNTIYF
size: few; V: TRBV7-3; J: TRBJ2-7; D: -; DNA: TGTGCCAGCAGCTTAGGAGGACAACTCTACGAGCAGTACTTC; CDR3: CASSLGGQLYEQYF
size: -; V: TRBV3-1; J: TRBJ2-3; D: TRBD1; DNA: TGTGCCAGCAGCCAACGGACAGGGGGCGCAGATACGCAGTATTTT; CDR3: CASSQRTGGADTQYF
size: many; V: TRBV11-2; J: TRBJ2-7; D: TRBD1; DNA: TGTGCCAGCAGCTTGATTAGGGGGCACGAGCAGTACTTC; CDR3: CASSLIRGHEQYF
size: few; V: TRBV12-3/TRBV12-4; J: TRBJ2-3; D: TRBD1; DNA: TGTGCCAGCAGTGCAGGGGGCCGCACAGATACGCAGTATTTT; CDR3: CASSAGGRTDTQYF
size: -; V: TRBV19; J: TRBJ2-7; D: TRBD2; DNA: TGTGCCAGTAGTATGTGGACTAGCGGGGACGACGAGCAGTACTTC; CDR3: CASSMWTSGDDEQYF
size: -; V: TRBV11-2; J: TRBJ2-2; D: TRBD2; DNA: TGTGCCAGCAGCTTCTCCACTAGCGGAACCGGGGAGCTGTTTTTT; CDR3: CASSFSTSGTGELFF
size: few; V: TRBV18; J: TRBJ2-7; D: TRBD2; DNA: TGTGCCAGCTCACCACAAAGGACTAGCGGGAGGGCCTACGAGCAGTACTTC; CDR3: CASSPQRTSGRAYEQYF
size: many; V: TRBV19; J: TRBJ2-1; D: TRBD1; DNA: TGTGCCAGTAGTCTGACAGGGCCTTCCTACAATGAGCAGTTCTTC; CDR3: CASSLTGPSYNEQFF
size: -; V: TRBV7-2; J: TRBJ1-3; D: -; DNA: TGTGCCAGCAGCTCCTATCCAGGAAGCTCTGAAAACACCATATATTTT; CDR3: CASSSYPGSSENTIYF
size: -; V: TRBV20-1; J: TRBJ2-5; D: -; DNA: TGCAGTGCGAGAGATGGGGTTCAAGAGACCCAGTACTTC; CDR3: CSARDGVQETQYF
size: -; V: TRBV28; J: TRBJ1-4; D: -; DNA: TGTGCCAGCATCAGCAATGAAAAACTGTTTTTT; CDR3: CASISNEKLFF
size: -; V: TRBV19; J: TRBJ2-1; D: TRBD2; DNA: TGTGCCAGTAGCCCCCATGGGGAGGGCTCCTACAATGAGCAGTTCTTC; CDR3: CASSPHGEGSYNEQFF
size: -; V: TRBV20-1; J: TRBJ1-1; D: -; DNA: TGCAGTGCCCCTCTCTCTGGGGCAACTGAAGCTTTCTTT; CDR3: CSAPLSGATEAFF
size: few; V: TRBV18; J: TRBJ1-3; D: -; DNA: TGTGCCAGCTCACCACAGGGAATACTCTCTGGAAACACCATATATTTT; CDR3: CASSPQGILSGNTIYF
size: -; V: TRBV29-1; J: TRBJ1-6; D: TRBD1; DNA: TGCAGCGTCAAGACAGGGGTGGGCAATTCACCCCTCCACTTT; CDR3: CSVKTGVGNSPLHF
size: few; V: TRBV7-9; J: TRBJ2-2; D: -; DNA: TGTGCCCTACTCGGGCCGGGGCGCGGGGACACCGGGGAGCTGTTTTTT; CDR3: CALLGPGRGDTGELFF
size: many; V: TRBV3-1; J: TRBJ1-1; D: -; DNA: TGTGCCACCCGTACTGCGAACACTGAAGCTTTCTTT; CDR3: CATRTANTEAFF
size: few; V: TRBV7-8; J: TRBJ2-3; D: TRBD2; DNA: TGTGCCAGCAGCCCGGGACTAGCGGCGACCAATACGCAGTATTTT; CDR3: CASSPGLAATNTQYF
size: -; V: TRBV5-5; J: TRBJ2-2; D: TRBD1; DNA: TGTGCCAGCCTCCCGGGACAGGGAGGGGGAACCGGGGAGCTGTTTTTT; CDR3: CASLPGQGGGTGELFF
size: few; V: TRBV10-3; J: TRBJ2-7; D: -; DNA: TGTGCCATCAGTGATTCATTCTACGAGCAGTACTTC; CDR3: CAISDSFYEQYF
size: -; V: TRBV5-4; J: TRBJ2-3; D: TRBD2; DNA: TGTGCCAGCAGCGAGGGACTAGCGGGAATCAGGTATACGCAGTATTTT; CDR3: CASSEGLAGIRYTQYF
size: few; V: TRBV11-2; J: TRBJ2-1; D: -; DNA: TGTGCCAGCAGCTTAGAGAATGAGCAGTTCTTC; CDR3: CASSLENEQFF
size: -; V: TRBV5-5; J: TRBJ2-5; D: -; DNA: TGTGCCAGCAGCTTGGCCCCCCGAGAGACCCAGTACTTC; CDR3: CASSLAPRETQYF
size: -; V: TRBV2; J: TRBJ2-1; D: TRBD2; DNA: TGTGCCAGCAGTCTGCGTCTTACGGGACTAGAAAAGTTCTTC; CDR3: CASSLRLTGLEKFF
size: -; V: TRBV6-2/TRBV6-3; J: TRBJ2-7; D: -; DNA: TGTGCCAGCAGTTACCCCCCTGAGGAGCAGTACTTC; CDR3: CASSYPPEEQYF
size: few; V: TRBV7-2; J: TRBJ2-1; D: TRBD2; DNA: TGTGCCAGCAGCTTAGCAACTAGCGGAGAGCAGTTCTTC; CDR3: CASSLATSGEQFF
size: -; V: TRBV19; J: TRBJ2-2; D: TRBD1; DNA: TGTGCCAGTAGTATGCAGGGGGCCGGTTCCGGGGAGCTGTTTTTT; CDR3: CASSMQGAGSGELFF
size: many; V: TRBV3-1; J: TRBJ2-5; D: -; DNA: TGTGCCAGCAGCCAAGACCAAACCCCACGAGGCTGGGACTTACAAGAGACCCAGTACTTC; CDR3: CASSQDQTPRGWDLQETQYF
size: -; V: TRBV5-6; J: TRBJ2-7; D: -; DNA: TGTGCCAGCAGCTTGCGGGGTGGGACCACTCACTACGAGCAGTACTTC; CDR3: CASSLRGGTTHYEQYF
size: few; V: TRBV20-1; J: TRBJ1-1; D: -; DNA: TGCAGTGCTAGGGCCCCCAGGGCGTACACTGAAGCTTTCTTT; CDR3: CSARAPRAYTEAFF
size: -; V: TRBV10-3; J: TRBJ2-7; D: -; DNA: TGTGCCATCAGTCTTACAGGGCCCTCCTACGAGCAGTACTTC; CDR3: CAISLTGPSYEQYF
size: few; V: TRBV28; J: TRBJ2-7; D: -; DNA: TGTGCCAGCAAGGGGGCCTACGAGCAGTACTTC; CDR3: CASKGAYEQYF
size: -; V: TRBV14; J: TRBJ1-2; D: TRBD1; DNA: TGTGCCAGCAGCCGCAGAACCCCCCGGGACAGCCACTATGGCTACACCTTC; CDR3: CASSRRTPRDSHYGYTF
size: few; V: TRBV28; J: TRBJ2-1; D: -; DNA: TGTGCCAGCAGTTTCCCTACAGGGACCAGGAGTGATGAGCAGTTCTTC; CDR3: CASSFPTGTRSDEQFF
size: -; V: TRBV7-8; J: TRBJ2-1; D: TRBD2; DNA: TGTGCCAGCAGCACCCAAACTAGCGTTATATCCTACAATGAGCAGTTCTTC; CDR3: CASSTQTSVISYNEQFF
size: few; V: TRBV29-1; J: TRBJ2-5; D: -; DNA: TGCAGCGTTGAGGAGTTCCTGTCGGTGGAGACCCAGTACTTC; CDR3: CSVEEFLSVETQYF
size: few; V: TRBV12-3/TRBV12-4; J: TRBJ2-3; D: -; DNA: TGTGCCAGCAGTTTATTGGGAGCCCGGCTTGGGACAGATACGCAGTATTTT; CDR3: CASSLLGARLGTDTQYF